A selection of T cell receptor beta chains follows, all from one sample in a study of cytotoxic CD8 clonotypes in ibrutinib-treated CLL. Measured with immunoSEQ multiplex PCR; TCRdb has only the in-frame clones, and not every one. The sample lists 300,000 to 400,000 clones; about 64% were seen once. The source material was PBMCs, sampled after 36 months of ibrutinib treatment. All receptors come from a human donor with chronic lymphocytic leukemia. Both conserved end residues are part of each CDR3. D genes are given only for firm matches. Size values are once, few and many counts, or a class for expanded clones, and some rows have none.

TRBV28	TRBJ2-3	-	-	CASSMDKSTDTQYF	TGTGCCAGCAGTATGGACAAAAGCACAGATACGCAGTATTTT
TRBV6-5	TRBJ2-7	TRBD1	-	CASRRVGQVTYEQYF	TGTGCCAGCAGGAGGGTAGGACAGGTAACTTACGAGCAGTACTTC
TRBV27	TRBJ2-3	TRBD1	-	CASSSGTGAVYF	TGTGCCAGCAGTTCCGGGACAGGGGCAGTCTATTTT
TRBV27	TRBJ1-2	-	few	CASTPRGTNYGYTF	TGTGCCAGCACCCCACGGGGCACTAACTATGGCTACACCTTC
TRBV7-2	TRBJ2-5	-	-	CASSLGQLYQETQYF	TGTGCCAGCAGCTTAGGGCAGCTATACCAAGAGACCCAGTACTTC
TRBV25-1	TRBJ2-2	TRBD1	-	CASSRWTGWTGELFF	TGTGCCAGCAGTCGTTGGACAGGGTGGACCGGGGAGCTGTTTTTT
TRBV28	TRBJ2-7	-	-	CASSDYEQYF	TGTGCCAGCAGTGATTACGAGCAGTACTTC
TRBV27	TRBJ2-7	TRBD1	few	CASSSLGQGRAYEQYF	TGTGCCAGCAGTTCACTAGGACAGGGGCGTGCCTACGAGCAGTACTTC
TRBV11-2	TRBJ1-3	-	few	CASSEGMGNTIYF	TGTGCCAGCAGCGAAGGCATGGGAAACACCATATATTTT
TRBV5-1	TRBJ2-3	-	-	CASSLVGAPPADTQYF	TGCGCCAGCAGCTTGGTAGGGGCCCCTCCCGCAGATACGCAGTATTTT
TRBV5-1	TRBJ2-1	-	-	CASSLAERLFF	TGCGCCAGCAGCTTGGCAGAGCGGCTGTTCTTC
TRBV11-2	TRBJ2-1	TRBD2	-	CASSSSGREDEQFF	TGTGCCAGCAGCTCTAGCGGGAGGGAGGATGAGCAGTTCTTC
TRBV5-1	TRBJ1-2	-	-	CASSLVRGSAFGYTF	TGCGCCAGCAGCTTGGTGAGGGGTAGTGCTTTCGGCTACACCTTC
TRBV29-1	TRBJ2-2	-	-	CSVLGAGELFF	TGCAGCGTTCTGGGGGCCGGGGAGCTGTTTTTT
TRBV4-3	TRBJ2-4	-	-	CASSQVLSGGLAKNIQYF	TGCGCCAGCAGCCAAGTACTATCGGGCGGGTTAGCCAAAAACATTCAGTACTTC
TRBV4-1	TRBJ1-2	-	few	CASSQDPQDLYGYTF	TGCGCCAGCAGCCAAGATCCACAGGACCTGTATGGCTACACCTTC
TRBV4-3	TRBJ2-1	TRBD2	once	CASSPPTSSGSWAFF	TGCGCCAGCAGCCCCCCGACGAGTAGCGGGAGCTGGGCGTTCTTC
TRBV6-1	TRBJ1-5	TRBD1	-	CASSANQGPNGQGTQPQHF	TGTGCCAGCAGTGCAAACCAGGGTCCGAATGGACAGGGAACTCAGCCCCAGCATTTT
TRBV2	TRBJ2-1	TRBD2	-	CASNLLAGGYNEQFF	TGTGCCAGCAACCTTCTAGCGGGAGGCTACAATGAGCAGTTCTTC
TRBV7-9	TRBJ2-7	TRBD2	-	CASSSRRGGRLYEQYF	TGTGCCAGCAGCTCCCGCCGCGGGGGACGCCTCTACGAGCAGTACTTC
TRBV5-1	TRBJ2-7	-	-	CASSSNTYEQYF	TGCGCCAGCAGTTCCAACACCTACGAGCAGTACTTC
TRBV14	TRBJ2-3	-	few	CASNLGRGADTQYF	TGTGCCAGCAACTTAGGGCGTGGTGCAGATACGCAGTATTTT
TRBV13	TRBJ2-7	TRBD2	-	CASSTTLAGADEQYF	TGTGCCAGCAGCACAACACTAGCGGGGGCTGACGAGCAGTACTTC
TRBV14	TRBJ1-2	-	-	CASSQGGSYGYTF	TGTGCCAGCAGCCAAGGGGGTTCCTATGGCTACACCTTC
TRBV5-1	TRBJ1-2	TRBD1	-	CASSLTGTAYGYTF	TGCGCCAGCAGCCTGACCGGGACAGCCTATGGCTACACCTTC
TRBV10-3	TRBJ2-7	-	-	CAISEAHSYEQYF	TGTGCCATCAGTGAGGCACACTCCTACGAGCAGTACTTC
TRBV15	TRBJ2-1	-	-	CATSRDFAGTYNEQFF	TGTGCCACCAGCAGAGATTTTGCGGGAACCTACAATGAGCAGTTCTTC
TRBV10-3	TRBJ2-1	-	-	CAINDGGPNNEQFF	TGTGCCATCAACGATGGGGGCCCTAACAATGAGCAGTTCTTC
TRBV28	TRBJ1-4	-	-	CASSFTGLNEKLFF	TGTGCCAGCAGTTTTACAGGGCTTAATGAAAAACTGTTTTTT
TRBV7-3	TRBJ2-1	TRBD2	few	CASSLTGTSGSLKQFF	TGTGCCAGCAGCTTAACGGGTACTAGCGGGAGTCTTAAGCAGTTCTTC
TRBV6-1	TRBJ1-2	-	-	CASSTNLPSYGYTF	TGTGCCAGCAGTACCAATTTGCCGTCCTATGGCTACACCTTC
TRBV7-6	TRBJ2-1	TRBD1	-	CASSLAPPGQGAANEQFF	TGTGCCAGCAGCTTAGCGCCTCCGGGACAGGGGGCGGCAAATGAGCAGTTCTTC
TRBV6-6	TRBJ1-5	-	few	CASSYWGRQPQHF	TGTGCCAGCAGTTACTGGGGCCGTCAGCCCCAGCATTTT
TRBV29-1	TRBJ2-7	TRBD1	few	CSVGGSWDRVYEQYF	TGCAGCGTTGGCGGATCATGGGACAGGGTCTACGAGCAGTACTTC
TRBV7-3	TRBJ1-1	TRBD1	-	CASSREQGLNTEAFF	TGTGCCAGCAGCCGAGAACAGGGGTTAAACACTGAAGCTTTCTTT
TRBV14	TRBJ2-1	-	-	CASSQDRLQISSYNEQFF	TGTGCCAGCAGCCAAGATCGACTACAGATCAGCTCCTACAATGAGCAGTTCTTC
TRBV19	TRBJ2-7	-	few	CASSSPLSTGYEQYF	TGTGCCAGTAGTTCCCCCCTGTCCACGGGGTACGAGCAGTACTTC
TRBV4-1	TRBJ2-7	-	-	CASSQVVSEQYF	TGCGCCAGCAGCCAAGTAGTAAGCGAGCAGTACTTC
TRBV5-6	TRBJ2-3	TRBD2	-	CASSRTSAGTQYF	TGTGCCAGCAGCAGGACTAGCGCTGGTACGCAGTATTTT
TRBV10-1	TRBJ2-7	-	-	CASSDGGEQYF	TGCGCCAGCAGTGATGGGGGCGAGCAGTACTTC
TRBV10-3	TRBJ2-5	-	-	CAISAQGETQYF	TGTGCCATCAGTGCTCAGGGGGAGACCCAGTACTTC
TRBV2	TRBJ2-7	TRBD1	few	CASSETGAKPYEQYF	TGTGCCAGCAGTGAGACAGGGGCCAAACCCTACGAGCAGTACTTC
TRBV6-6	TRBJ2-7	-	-	CASSQNYEQYF	TGTGCCAGCAGTCAAAACTACGAGCAGTACTTC
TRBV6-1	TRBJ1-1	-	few	CASTAGYGNTEAFF	TGTGCCAGCACGGCAGGCTACGGGAACACTGAAGCTTTCTTT
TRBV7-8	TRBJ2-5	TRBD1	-	CASSFKGQGQETQYF	TGTGCCAGCAGTTTTAAGGGACAGGGTCAAGAGACCCAGTACTTC
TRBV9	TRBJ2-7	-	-	CASSPSLHAYEQYF	TGTGCCAGCAGCCCCTCACTCCATGCCTACGAGCAGTACTTC
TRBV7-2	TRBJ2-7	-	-	CASLVSHEQYF	TGTGCCAGCCTAGTCAGCCACGAGCAGTACTTC
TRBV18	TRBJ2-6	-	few	CASSPYIQSGANVLTF	TGTGCCAGCTCACCCTACATCCAGTCTGGGGCCAACGTCCTGACTTTC
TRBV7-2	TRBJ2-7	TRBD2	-	CASSPGGLGWYEQYF	TGTGCCAGCAGCCCCGGGGGACTAGGGTGGTACGAGCAGTACTTC
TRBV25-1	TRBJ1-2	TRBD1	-	CASRRGTGGNYGYTF	TGTGCCAGCAGGAGAGGGACAGGGGGGAACTATGGCTACACCTTC